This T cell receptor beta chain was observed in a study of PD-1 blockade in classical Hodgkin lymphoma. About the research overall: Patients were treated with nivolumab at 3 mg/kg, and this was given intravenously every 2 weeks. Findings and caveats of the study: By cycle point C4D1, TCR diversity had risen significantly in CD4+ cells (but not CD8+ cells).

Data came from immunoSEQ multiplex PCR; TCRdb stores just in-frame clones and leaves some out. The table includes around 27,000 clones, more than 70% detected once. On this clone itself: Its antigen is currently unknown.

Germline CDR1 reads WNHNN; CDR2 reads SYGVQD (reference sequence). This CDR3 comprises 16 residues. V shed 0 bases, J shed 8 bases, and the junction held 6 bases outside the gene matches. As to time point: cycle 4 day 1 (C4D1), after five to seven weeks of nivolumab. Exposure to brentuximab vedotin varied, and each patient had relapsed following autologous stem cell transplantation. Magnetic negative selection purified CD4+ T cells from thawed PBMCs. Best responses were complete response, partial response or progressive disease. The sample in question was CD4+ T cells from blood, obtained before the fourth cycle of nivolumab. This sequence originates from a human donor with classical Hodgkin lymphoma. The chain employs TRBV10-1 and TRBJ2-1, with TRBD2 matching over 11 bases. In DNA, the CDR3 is TGCGCCAGCAGTGAGTCTAGCGGGAGGGCCGTTGATGAGCAGTTCTTC. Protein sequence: CASSESSGRAVDEQFF.